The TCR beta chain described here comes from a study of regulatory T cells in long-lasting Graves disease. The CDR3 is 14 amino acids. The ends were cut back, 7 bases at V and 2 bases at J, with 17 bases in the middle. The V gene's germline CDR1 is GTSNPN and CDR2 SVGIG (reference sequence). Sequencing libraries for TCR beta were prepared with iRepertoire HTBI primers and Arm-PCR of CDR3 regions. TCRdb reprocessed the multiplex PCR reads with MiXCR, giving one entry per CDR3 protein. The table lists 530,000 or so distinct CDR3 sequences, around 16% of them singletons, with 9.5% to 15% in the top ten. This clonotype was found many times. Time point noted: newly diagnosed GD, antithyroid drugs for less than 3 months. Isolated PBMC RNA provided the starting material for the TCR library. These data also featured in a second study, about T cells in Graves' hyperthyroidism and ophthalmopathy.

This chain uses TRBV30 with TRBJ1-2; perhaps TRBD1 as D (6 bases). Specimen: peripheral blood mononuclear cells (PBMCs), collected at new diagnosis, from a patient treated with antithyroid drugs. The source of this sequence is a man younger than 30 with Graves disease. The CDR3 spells CALRTRGPNYGYTF. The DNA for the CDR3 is TGTGCCTTACGTACCAGGGGTCCCAACTATGGCTACACCTTC.